Here is one T cell receptor (beta chain) with its context. The target of this receptor is not known. One end of the junction does not line up with germline, which may come from a read error. Collaborating institutions collected whole blood in K2EDTA tubes following their own protocols. For TCRbeta analysis, collaborator samples were shipped as frozen whole blood, as isolated PBMCs, or as DNA extracted from either sample type. The data stem from a study of blood T cell repertoires in COVID-19 (dated by TCRdb to the early 2020s). For context, the study as a whole: The collaborator samples originated in the United States, Italy and Spain and spanned the acute and convalescent phases of COVID-19. The prospective study material was composed of cDNA or gDNA derived from T cells, B-cell-depleted T cells, or PBMCs. The dataset comprised deeply sampled blood TCRbeta repertoires from subjects exposed to, actively infected with, or recovered from COVID-19. The repertoires were made available in a free public database intended to serve as a resource for research on the immune response to SARS-CoV-2. Samples were obtained from the ongoing ImmuneRACE study (first 160 participants) and from 1,000 to 1,500 subjects provided by 6 global collaborators. Sample metadata almost always included a de-identified subject ID, COVID-19 status, age in years and sex. HLA class I and class II types, where available, came from metadata supplied by the sample provider rather than from assay-based typing.

Study-wide findings and limitations: The amount of clinical and demographic metadata varied by source and participant and was provided uncurated.

TCRbeta CDR3 regions were amplified from genomic DNA by means of the immunoSEQ Assay, a bias-controlled multiplex PCR. In the paper's pipeline: Within the assay, amplification of reference gene primers was used to estimate how many nucleated cells each sample contained. To quantify the absolute abundance of each unique TCRbeta CDR3 rearrangement, sequence reads were collapsed and filtered. For each sample, productive Simpson clonality was calculated as the square root of Simpson's diversity index across productive rearrangements. TCRdb limited this immuneACCESS table to in-frame rearrangements with V and J called. A share of clones is missing; checked studies link under half to unresolved V genes, and the rest is unexplained. V, J and clone size reflect that table, while D and trimming were determined from the DNA. For this sample there are 120,000 or so clones; 70% to 90% appear just once. Around 5.1% of the sample is in the top ten clones.

The sequence came from a human donor in a cohort sampled during active COVID-19. The sample taken for sequencing was peripheral blood.

The DNA sequence is TGTGCCAGCAGCCAAGTCGACATGATGGACTTC. It is translated as CASSQVDMMDF. This receptor chain uses TRBV3-1 (or the pseudogene TRBV3-2) and TRBJ2-7, with the D gene not clear enough to name. Taken from the germline V gene (reference sequence), the CDR1 and CDR2 loops are LGHDT and YNNKEL. The CDR3 measures 11 amino acids from cysteine to phenylalanine. Of the read, only the CDR3 DNA is kept; its 33 bases are in frame from base 1.